The 21 T cell receptor beta chains presented below share a single source sample, sequenced in a study of T-cell reconstitution after alpha-beta-depleted transplantation in children. TCRbeta library construction was performed incorporating unique molecular identifiers. TCRdb independently ran MiXCR on the PCR reads; one entry per CDR3 protein. The sample has hundreds of thousands of distinct CDR3 sequences; around 13% are singletons. The material was PBMCs, mostly from graft donor cells, obtained 360 days after TCRalphabeta/CD19-depleted stem cell transplant. The receptors shown here come from a male patient aged 10-17 years who had a stem cell transplant for acute myeloid leukemia, so the T cells may come from the graft donor.

This clonotype has just a few counts. The chain links TRBV7-2 to TRBJ1-4; D uncertain. The CDR3 totals 12 residues. Looked up from germline, CDR1 is SGHTA and CDR2 is FQGNSA. V lost 3 bases to trimming and J lost 8 bases, with 7 bases between them. For the CDR3, the DNA is TGTGCCAGCAGCTTTGCGAAGGAAAAACTGTTTTTT. Its protein is CASSFAKEKLFF.

The V gene is TRBV12-3 or TRBV12-4, the J gene TRBJ1-2; D remains ambiguous. V lost 2 bases to trimming and J lost 4 bases, with 17 bases between them. This CDR3 comprises 16 residues. The CDR3 loop reads CASSLRRSLLGYGYTF. The CDR3 DNA is TGTGCCAGCAGTTTACGACGGAGCCTCTTAGGCTATGGCTACACCTTC.

The J gene is TRBJ2-2, the V gene TRBV11-2; TRBD2 matches at 8 bases. Trimming removed 6 bases from V and 5 bases from J; junction bases left unmatched: 23. This CDR3 region has 20 residues. In germline, CDR1 is SGHAT, CDR2 FQNNGV. The CDR3 reads CASSFPSPLSGAERTGELFF. In nucleotides, the CDR3 is TGTGCCAGCAGTTTTCCGTCTCCCCTTAGCGGGGCTGAGAGAACCGGGGAGCTGTTTTTT.

V and J are TRBV7-8 and TRBJ2-7; TRBD1 might be the D (6 bases). The CDR3 contains 14 residues. V was clipped by 1 base and J by 6 bases, with 13 bases between them. CDR1 is SGHVS and CDR2 is FQNEAQ in the germline V gene. Here the CDR3 DNA reads TGTGCCAGCAGCTTAGGGGCGACAGGTCCCGAGCAGTACTTC. Its translation is CASSLGATGPEQYF.

The genes are TRBV11-1 and TRBJ2-7; 11 positions agree with TRBD2. CDR1 is SGHAT and CDR2 is FQDESV in the germline V gene (reference sequence). CDR3 length equals 18 residues. J lost 2 bases, V lost 5 bases, and 14 bases had no gene match. The CDR3 reads CASSLPITSGRYAYEQYF. DNA of the CDR3: TGTGCCAGCAGCCTCCCCATAACTAGCGGGAGATACGCCTACGAGCAGTACTTC.

The V gene is TRBV12-5, the J gene TRBJ2-5; 14 bases map to TRBD2. With 3 bases clipped from V and 9 bases from J, the junction kept 12 bases outside the gene matches. Per the germline V gene, CDR1 is LGHNT and CDR2 is FRNRAP. This CDR3 is built from 17 residues. The DNA for the CDR3 is TGTGCTAGTGGTTTTGGGACTAGCGGGAGCATCACCGGGGCCCAGTACTTC. Translated, it gives CASGFGTSGSITGAQYF. Full variable domain (missing parts from reference TRBV12-5 and TRBJ2-5): DARVTQTPRHKVTEMGQEVTMRCQPILGHNTVFWYRQTMMQGLELLAYFRNRAPLDDSGMPKDRFSAEMPDATLATLKIQPSEPRDSAVYFCASGFGTSGSITGAQYFGPGTRLLVL.

This chain links TRBV20-1 with TRBJ2-3; 7 nucleotides line up with TRBD2. Germline-derived CDR1 and CDR2 are DFQATT and SNEGSKA (reference sequence). The V and J ends lost 0 bases and 4 bases, in that order; junction bases with no gene match: 7. There are 15 residues in the CDR3. CDR3 residues: CSARDLGGPADTQYF. As DNA, the CDR3 is TGCAGTGCTAGAGACCTGGGAGGGCCGGCAGATACGCAGTATTTT.

This clonotype showed up many times. J is TRBJ2-7 and V is TRBV29-1, with D unclear. Germline-derived CDR1 and CDR2 are SQVTM and ANQGSEA. Deletions cut 4 bases from V and 5 bases from J, with 18 bases between. The CDR3 spans 14 residues. CDR3 sequence (DNA): TGCAGCGTTGTCACCTGGGGAAAAAAGGACGAGCAGTACTTC. This gives the protein CSVVTWGKKDEQYF.

The chain combines TRBV27 with TRBJ2-3; TRBD1 matches 8 bases. This CDR3 has 17 amino acids. With 6 bases clipped from V and 2 bases from J, the junction kept 13 bases outside the gene matches. Germline lookup yields CDR1 MNHEY and CDR2 SMNVEV (reference sequence). This chain's CDR3 is CASSSGQARFFTDTQYF. The CDR3 DNA reads as TGTGCCAGCAGCTCGGGACAGGCCCGATTTTTCACAGATACGCAGTATTTT.

This chain joins TRBV3-1 and TRBJ2-7; 8 bases are shared with TRBD2. Trimming took 2 bases from V and 4 from J; bases not matched to a gene: 4. This CDR3 spans 14 amino acids. CDR1 and CDR2 from the germline V gene are LGHDT and YNNKEL (reference sequence). The DNA for the CDR3 is TGTGCCAGCAGCCAAATAGCGGGAAAATACGAGCAGTACTTC. It is translated as CASSQIAGKYEQYF.

V is TRBV30 and J is TRBJ2-2; no reliable D call. Germline V CDR1 and CDR2: GTSNPN, SVGIG (reference sequence). This CDR3 is 13 amino acids long. Deletions cut 3 bases from V and 0 bases from J, with 5 bases between. The CDR3 nucleotides read TGTGCCTGGAGATCAGCGAACACCGGGGAGCTGTTTTTT. Translated: CAWRSANTGELFF.

This clonotype was detected a few times. This chain connects TRBV20-1 to TRBJ1-1, with a weak D call TRBD1 (6 bases). V was shortened by 1 base and J by 1 base, with 16 bases between the two germline ends. From germline, CDR1 is DFQATT and CDR2 SNEGSKA (reference sequence). This CDR3 region has 16 residues. The CDR3 bases are TGCAGTGCTAGAGGGCAGGGGCCGAAGAAGAACACTGAAGCTTTCTTT. Translation gives CSARGQGPKKNTEAFF.

Note on this clonotype: Likely a read error: the CDR3 ends without its conserved phenylalanine or tryptophan. No DNA is shown, since the ends of the CDR3 on it are uncertain; the CDR3 is the one TCRdb lists. The chain has TRBV20-1 and TRBJ2-1; the D call in the table, TRBD1, was not verified against the DNA. The CDR3 length equals 16 residues, ends included. Germline-derived CDR1 and CDR2 are DFQATT and SNEGSKA (reference sequence). The CDR3 reads CSARDGGDRVQSRLII.

This clonotype was found a few times. The chain combines TRBV10-2 with TRBJ1-1; a possible D gene is TRBD1 (5 bases). The CDR3 spans 17 residues. V was trimmed by 2 bases and J by 4 bases, leaving 20 bases between them. Germline V lookup: CDR1 WSHSY, CDR2 SAAADI. CDR3 residues: CASSEGAGLGVVTEAFF. The CDR3, as DNA: TGCGCCAGCAGTGAGGGCGCAGGGTTAGGTGTAGTCACTGAAGCTTTCTTT.

This rearrangement joins TRBV20-1 to TRBJ2-1; no definite D call. Per germline, CDR1 DFQATT and CDR2 SNEGSKA (reference sequence). This CDR3 is 21 amino acids long. Trimming pared 1 base from V and 4 bases from J, leaving 32 bases between. CDR3 protein: CSARGSSGNSRAEWGYNEQFF. CDR3 coding DNA: TGCAGTGCTAGAGGGTCTTCGGGTAATTCACGGGCGGAATGGGGTTACAATGAGCAGTTCTTC.

This rearrangement joins TRBV4-3 to TRBJ1-5; no definite D call. CDR3 length: 13 amino acids. Germline V gene data show CDR1 as LGHNA and CDR2 as YSLEER. Trimming cost V 0 bases and J 7 bases, with 7 bases left between them. This CDR3 reads CASSQDGRQPQHF. The DNA for the CDR3 is TGCGCCAGCAGCCAAGATGGCCGGCAGCCCCAGCATTTT.

This clonotype was seen many times. The chain couples TRBV15 to TRBJ2-1; tentative D call: TRBD2 (6 bases). The CDR3 runs to 17 residues. Germline V gives CDR1 LNHNV, CDR2 YYDKDF (reference sequence). The V end lost 0 bases, the J end lost 1 base, and 13 bases lay between the germline ends. The CDR3 DNA reads TGTGCCACCAGCAGAGACGCTAGCGTACTGTCCTACAATGAGCAGTTCTTC. Amino acid sequence: CATSRDASVLSYNEQFF.

This sequence joins TRBV4-1 and TRBJ2-1; 9 positions agree with TRBD2. CDR3 length: 21 residues. J gave up 3 bases and V 6 bases, and 24 bases lay outside the gene matches. Per the germline V gene, CDR1 is MGHRA and CDR2 is YSYEKL. The DNA for the CDR3 is TGCGCCAGCAGTGTCGTAAGGAGCGGGAGGCTAAAGGTCGGCCGCTACAATGAGCAGTTCTTC. Its translation is CASSVVRSGRLKVGRYNEQFF.

The chain links TRBV7-9 to TRBJ1-2; the D is unclear. Germline lookup yields CDR1 SEHNR and CDR2 FQNEAQ (reference sequence). This CDR3 spans 15 amino acids. V lost 7 bases to trimming and J lost 0 bases, with 15 bases between them. The chain's CDR3 is CASISIGESNYGYTF. The CDR3 nucleotides read TGTGCCAGCATTAGCATCGGGGAATCTAACTATGGCTACACCTTC.

The table lists this clonotype with a few counts. The chain joins TRBV28 to TRBJ1-1; 7 nucleotides agree with TRBD1. With V trimmed by 4 bases and J by 4 bases, 9 bases remained unmatched. Germline CDR1 reads MDHEN; CDR2 reads SYDVKM. The CDR3 contains 15 residues. The CDR3 DNA follows: TGTGCCAGCAGTTCCCTCAGGGGGTCAGGCACTGAAGCTTTCTTT. This codes for CASSSLRGSGTEAFF.

The chain links TRBV11-1 to TRBJ2-6; D assignment may be TRBD1 or TRBD2 (5 bases each). Looked up from germline, CDR1 is SGHAT and CDR2 is FQDESV (reference sequence). V lost 5 bases, J lost 2 bases, and 25 bases lay in between. This CDR3 region has 20 residues. In DNA form, the CDR3 reads TGTGCCAGCAGCCAGGGCCGGATGGGCGGGCGTTTCACTGGGGCCAACGTCCTGACTTTC. It is translated as CASSQGRMGGRFTGANVLTF.